This TCR beta chain is drawn from a study of tumor and adjacent non-tumor tissue in lung cancer. No cell sorting was done before RNA was extracted from the tissue. Between August and November 2014, newly diagnosed, chemotherapy-naive lung cancer patients underwent thoracic surgery in China. Three rounds of nested PCR, following a modified ARM-PCR protocol, produced the TCRbeta library. One entry per CDR3 protein, called by TCRdb with MiXCR from the multiplex PCR reads. The data show approximately 65,000 distinct CDR3 sequences, with approximately 63% seen just once and around 20% held by the top ten. This clonotype was seen many times. This clonotype was sampled from a man in his fifties with non-small cell lung cancer. Source material: lung tumor tissue.

Written as DNA, the CDR3 is TGTGCCAGCAGAGAGTGGCGGGAGAGGGAGCCCCAGCATTTT. This encodes CASREWREREPQHF. This chain links TRBV6-1 with TRBJ1-5, with D uncertain. Trimming removed 6 bases at V and 8 bases at J, with 17 bases between. Germline V gives CDR1 MNHNS, CDR2 SASEGT. The CDR3 has 14 residues.